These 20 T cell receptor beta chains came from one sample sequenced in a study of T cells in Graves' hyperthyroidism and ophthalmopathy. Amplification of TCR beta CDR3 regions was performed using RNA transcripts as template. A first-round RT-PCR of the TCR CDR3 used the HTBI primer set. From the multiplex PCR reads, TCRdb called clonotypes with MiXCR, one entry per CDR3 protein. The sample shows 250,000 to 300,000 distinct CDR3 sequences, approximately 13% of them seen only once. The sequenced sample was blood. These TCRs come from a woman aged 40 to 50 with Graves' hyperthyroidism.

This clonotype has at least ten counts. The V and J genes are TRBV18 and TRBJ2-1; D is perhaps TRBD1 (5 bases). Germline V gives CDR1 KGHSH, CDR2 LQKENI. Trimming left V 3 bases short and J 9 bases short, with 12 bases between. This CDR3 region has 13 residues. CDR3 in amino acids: CASSPDTRGEQFF. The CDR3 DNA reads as TGTGCCAGCTCACCGGACACAAGGGGTGAGCAGTTCTTC.

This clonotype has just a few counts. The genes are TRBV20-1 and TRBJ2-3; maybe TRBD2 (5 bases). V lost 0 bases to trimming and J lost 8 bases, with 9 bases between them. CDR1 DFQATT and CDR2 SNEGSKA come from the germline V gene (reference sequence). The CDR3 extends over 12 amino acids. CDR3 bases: TGCAGTGCTAGAGAGGGGAGTGGTACGCAGTATTTT. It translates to CSAREGSGTQYF.

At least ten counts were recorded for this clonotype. The chain's CDR3 is CSARRQALDQPQHF. CDR3 DNA sequence: TGCAGTGCTAGGCGGCAGGCGCTTGATCAGCCCCAGCATTTT. V usage is TRBV20-1 and J usage is TRBJ1-5, with unresolved D. The CDR3 is 14 amino acids. CDR1 DFQATT and CDR2 SNEGSKA come from the germline V gene (reference sequence). V lost 3 bases and J lost 5, with 14 bases in between.

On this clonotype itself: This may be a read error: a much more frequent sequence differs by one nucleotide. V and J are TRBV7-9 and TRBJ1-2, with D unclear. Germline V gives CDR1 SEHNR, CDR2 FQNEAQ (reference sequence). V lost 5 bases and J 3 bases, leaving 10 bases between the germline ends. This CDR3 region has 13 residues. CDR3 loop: CASSKDDYYGYTF. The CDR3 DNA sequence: TGTGCCAGCAGCAAGGACGACTACTATGGCTACACCTTC.

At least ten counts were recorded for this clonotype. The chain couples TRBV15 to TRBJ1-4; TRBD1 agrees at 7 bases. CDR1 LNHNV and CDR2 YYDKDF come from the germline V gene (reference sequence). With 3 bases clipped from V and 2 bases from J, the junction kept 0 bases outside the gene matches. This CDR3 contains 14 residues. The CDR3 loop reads CATSRTGTNEKLFF. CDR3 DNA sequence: TGTGCCACCAGCAGGACAGGGACTAATGAAAAACTGTTTTTT.

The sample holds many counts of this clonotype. The CDR3 DNA reads TGTGCCAGCAGTGAAGCTCCTAAGGGGCAGGGTCGAGAGACCCAGTACTTC. Protein product: CASSEAPKGQGRETQYF. The chain recombines TRBV6-1 with TRBJ2-5, with a possible D match to TRBD1 (5 bases). CDR1 MNHNS and CDR2 SASEGT come from the germline V gene. The CDR3 totals 17 residues. Trimming removed 0 bases at V and 4 bases at J, with 18 bases between.

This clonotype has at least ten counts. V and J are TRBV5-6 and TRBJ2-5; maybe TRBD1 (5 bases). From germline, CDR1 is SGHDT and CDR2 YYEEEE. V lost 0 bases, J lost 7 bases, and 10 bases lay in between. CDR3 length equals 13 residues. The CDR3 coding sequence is TGTGCCAGCAGCTTGGTACAGGTCGGGACCCAGTACTTC. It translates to CASSLVQVGTQYF.

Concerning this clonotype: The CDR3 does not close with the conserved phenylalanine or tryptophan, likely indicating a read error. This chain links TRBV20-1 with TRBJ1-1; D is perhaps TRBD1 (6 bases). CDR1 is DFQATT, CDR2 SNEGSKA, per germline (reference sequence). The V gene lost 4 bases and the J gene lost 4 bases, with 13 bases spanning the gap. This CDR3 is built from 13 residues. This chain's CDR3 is CSATEGVGTEAFL. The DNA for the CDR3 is TGCAGTGCTACGGAGGGGGTAGGCACTGAAGCTTTCCTT.

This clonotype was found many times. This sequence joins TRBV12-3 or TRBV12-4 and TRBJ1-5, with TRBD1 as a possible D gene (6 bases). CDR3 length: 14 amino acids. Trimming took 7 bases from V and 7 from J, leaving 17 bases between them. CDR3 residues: CASNVWGARQPQHF. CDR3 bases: TGTGCCAGCAACGTATGGGGGGCGCGCCAGCCCCAGCATTTT.

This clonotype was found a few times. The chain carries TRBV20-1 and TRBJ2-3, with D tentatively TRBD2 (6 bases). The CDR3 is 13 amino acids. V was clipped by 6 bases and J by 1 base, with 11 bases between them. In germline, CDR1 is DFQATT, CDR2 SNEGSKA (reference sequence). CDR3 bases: TGCAGTGCCCCTCCTAGCGGCACAGATACGCAGTATTTT. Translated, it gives CSAPPSGTDTQYF.

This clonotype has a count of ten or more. DNA for the CDR3: TGCGCCAGCAGCCCCGGACTGGATGGCTACACCTTC. This encodes CASSPGLDGYTF. This rearrangement joins TRBV5-1 to TRBJ1-2; no definite D call. The CDR3 runs 12 residues. Per the germline V gene, CDR1 is SGHRS and CDR2 is YFSETQ. V was shortened by 4 bases and J by 6 bases, with 10 bases between the two germline ends. The whole variable domain, filled in from reference TRBV5-1 and TRBJ1-2, reads KAGVTQTPRYLIKTRGQQVTLSCSPISGHRSVSWYQQTPGQGLQFLFEYFSETQRNKGNFPGRFSGRQFSNSRSEMNVSTLELGDSALYLCASSPGLDGYTFGSGTRLTVV.

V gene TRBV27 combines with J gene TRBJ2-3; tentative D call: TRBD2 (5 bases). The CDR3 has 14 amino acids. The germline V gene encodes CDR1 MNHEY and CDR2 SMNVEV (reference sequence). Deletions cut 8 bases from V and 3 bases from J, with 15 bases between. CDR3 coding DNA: TGTGCCAGCTCCCTCTCCCGGGGAACAGATACGCAGTATTTT. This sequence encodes CASSLSRGTDTQYF.

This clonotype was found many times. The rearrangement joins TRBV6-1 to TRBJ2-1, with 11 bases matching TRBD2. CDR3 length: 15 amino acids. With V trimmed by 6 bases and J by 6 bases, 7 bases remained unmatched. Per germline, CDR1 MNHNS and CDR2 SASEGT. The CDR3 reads CASRRTSGLGNEQFF. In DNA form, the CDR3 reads TGTGCCAGCAGGCGGACTAGCGGGTTAGGCAATGAGCAGTTCTTC.

The CDR3 coding sequence is TGTGCCAGCAGCTTGGCTCTAGCGGGGAACAATGAGCAGTTCTTC. Its translation: CASSLALAGNNEQFF. The rearrangement uses TRBV5-5 and TRBJ2-1; 9 bases are a match to TRBD2. Germline V gene data show CDR1 as SGHKS and CDR2 as YYEKEE (reference sequence). The CDR3 covers 15 residues. Unmatched junction bases numbered 3, after V lost 0 bases and J lost 5 bases.

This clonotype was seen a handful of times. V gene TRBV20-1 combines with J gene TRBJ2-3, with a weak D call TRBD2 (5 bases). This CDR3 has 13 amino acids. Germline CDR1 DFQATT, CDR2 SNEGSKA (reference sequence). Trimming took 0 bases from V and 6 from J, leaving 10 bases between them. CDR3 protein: CSARDLALDTQYF. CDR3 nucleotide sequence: TGCAGTGCTAGAGATCTAGCACTGGATACGCAGTATTTT.

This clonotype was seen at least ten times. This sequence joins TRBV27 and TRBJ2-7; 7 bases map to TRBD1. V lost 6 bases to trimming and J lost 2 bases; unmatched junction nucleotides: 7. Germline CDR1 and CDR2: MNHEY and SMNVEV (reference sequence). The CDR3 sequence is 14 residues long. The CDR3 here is CASRGDSKTYEQYF. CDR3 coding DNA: TGTGCCAGCAGGGGGGACAGCAAAACCTACGAGCAGTACTTC.

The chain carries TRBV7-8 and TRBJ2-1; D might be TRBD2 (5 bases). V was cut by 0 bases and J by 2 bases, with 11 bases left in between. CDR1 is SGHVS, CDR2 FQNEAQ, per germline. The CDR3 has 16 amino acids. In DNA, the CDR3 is TGTGCCAGCAGCTTAGCCCGGGGAAGCGCCTACAATGAGCAGTTCTTC. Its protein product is CASSLARGSAYNEQFF.

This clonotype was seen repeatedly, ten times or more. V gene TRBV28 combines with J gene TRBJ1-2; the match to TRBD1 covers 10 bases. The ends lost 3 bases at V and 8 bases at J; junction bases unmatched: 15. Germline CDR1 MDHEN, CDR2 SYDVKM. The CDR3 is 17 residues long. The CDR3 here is CASSFLTSGTGDKGYTF. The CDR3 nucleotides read TGTGCCAGCAGTTTTCTTACTTCCGGGACAGGGGATAAGGGCTACACCTTC.

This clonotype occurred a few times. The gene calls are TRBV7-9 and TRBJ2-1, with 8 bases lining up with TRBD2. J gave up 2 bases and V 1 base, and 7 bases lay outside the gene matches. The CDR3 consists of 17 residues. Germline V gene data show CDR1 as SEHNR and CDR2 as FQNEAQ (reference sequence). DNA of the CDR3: TGTGCCAGCAGCTTAGGGCGTAGACTAGCGACCTACAATGAGCAGTTCTTC. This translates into CASSLGRRLATYNEQFF.

The chain's CDR3 is CASNQQFSGANVLTF. CDR3 DNA: TGTGCCAGTAACCAGCAGTTCTCTGGGGCCAACGTCCTGACTTTC. The genes are TRBV19 and TRBJ2-6, with D unclear. V shed 7 bases and J shed 0 bases, with 10 bases lying between them. The CDR3 length is 15 residues. Looked up from germline, CDR1 is LNHDA and CDR2 is SQIVND (reference sequence).